Here is one TCR beta chain with its context. Its antigen is unknown. No base quality values were provided; no much bigger clone lies one nucleotide off. This entry comes from a study of cytomegalovirus exposure and HLA in healthy donors (dated by TCRdb to the late 2010s). Context from the whole study: According to an earlier analysis of 587 of the donors, 150 million to 200 million T cells yielded some 110 million unique TCR beta sequences and less than 300 Gb of sequence data. High-throughput TCR immunosequencing, statistical association of individual TCRs with disease status, and machine learning were combined to predict cytomegalovirus infection status. About 5 DR-DQ haplotypes were handled as single units for association and clustering, since linkage in the cohort was strong. Donor age, sex, ethnicity and CMV serostatus were compiled alongside the repertoire data. Along with the roughly 670-subject first cohort, a separate validation cohort of around 120 different subjects was used. Rather than using new phenotypic data, the later analysis identified candidate immune exposures from TCR beta sequences and from how often those sequences occurred across donors. The study aimed to test whether signatures of past pathogen exposure could be identified by cataloging public T cell receptors. Every repertoire in the discovery cohort had been generated on one and the same sequencing platform. In a later analysis, previously published TCR beta repertoires from 600 to 850 donors were re-analyzed and high-resolution HLA genotyping was added so that TCR occurrence patterns could be studied. An earlier analysis of 587 of the donors applied high-throughput TCR beta sequencing to assess whether each TCR beta V gene segment acted as functional or pseudogenic. On average, roughly 250,000 unique TCR beta nucleotide sequences were sequenced per donor among a few hundred genotyped donors of the cohort, with 15% to 20% of those sequences being non-productive. A later genetic analysis took genome-wide SNP genotypes for about three fifths of the 666 donors and used that subset as a discovery cohort. Of the 300 to 500 genotyped donors, more than 75% were placed in the genetic ancestry cluster associated with self-reported Caucasian donors. The number of donors typed differed by locus, with roughly 629-640 for A, B, C, DRB1 and DQB1, 522 for DQA1, over 600 for DPA1, and over 400 for DPB1. The T cell repertoires of 700 or so subjects were profiled by immunosequencing and related to cytomegalovirus serostatus. About 300 gigabases of sequencing data and around 88 million unique TCR sequences made up an early release that covered nearly 650 HLA-typed donors. HLA typing covered class I and class II loci at four-digit resolution. What the study reported, not specific to this receptor: Specific HLA alleles were associated with 15,000 to 20,000 TCR beta sequences at a false discovery rate of 0.05 in a later analysis. In vitro tests confirmed that a few of the cytomegalovirus-associated TCR beta chains recognize cytomegalovirus antigens. Across donors, most TCR sequences were observed very rarely, whereas some public TCRs were present in many individuals. Several of the top co-occurrence clusters appeared to be linked to parvovirus B19, influenza, CMV and Epstein-Barr virus, according to a later analysis. Linkage disequilibrium might explain the correlated functional status among segregating V segments, but an unknown experimental factor could not be ruled out. In a later analysis, TCR association rates were found to vary across HLA loci, with the most associated TCRs seen for DRB1 alleles and the fewest for HLA-C alleles. The presence/absence analyses assumed that sequencing depth was roughly uniform across donors, and that assumption may not be true. The only immune exposure information available for the cohort was CMV serostatus. The study listed 150 to 200 TCR beta chains as associated with cytomegalovirus. A later genetic analysis reported fewer N-insertions in productive TCRs among donors in an Asian-associated ancestry cluster than the roughly 670-donor mean. In an earlier analysis of more than 500 of the donors, most TCR beta V segments appeared in productive rearrangements about 87% or about 30% of the time, broadly matching IMGT annotations. Assigning TCR associations to individual alleles was difficult when HLA alleles, especially DR and DQ, strongly co-occurred. The classifier was reported to diagnose cytomegalovirus status with high specificity and sensitivity in both the original cohort and the validation cohort. HLA typing was unavailable for some donors at each locus, so association tests used only the typed subset. It was suggested by the authors that the approach could potentially be generalized to other disease states and immunological phenotypes. A later analysis found that HLA-associated TCR beta chains were more clonally expanded and had lower generation probabilities than equally common non-associated chains. In a later analysis, most CMV-associated TCR beta chains were found to appear HLA-restricted, with HLA associations seemingly driven largely by CMV exposure. Because counts were too low, about 15 rarely observed V segments, including chromosome 9 orphons, were left out of the earlier analysis of approximately 500 of the donors. The cohort was sequenced for TCR beta chains only, and without alpha or paired-chain data the features that could be detected were limited. A later genetic analysis associated a missense DCLRE1C variant with V-gene and J-gene trimming of TCR beta chains, and an independent cohort replicated the association. A group of highly shared sequence variants was considered likely to be a technical artifact of the sequencing pipeline. A further reported finding was that TCR beta sequences accurately predicted the HLA-A and HLA-B alleles for most subjects in the first cohort.

The cohort consisted of hundreds of healthy bone marrow donors. Cohort members were all nominally healthy when sampled, although unrecorded immune exposures were likely present. The donor tested CMV seropositive, placing the donor among the roughly 270 seropositive members of the cohort. A peripheral blood sample was provided by each donor, and peripheral blood mononuclear cells were used for TCR beta sequencing. Genomic DNA was extracted from the blood cell samples with the Qiagen DNeasy Blood Extraction Kit. Receptors were amplified or captured by the immunoSEQ multiplex PCR assay. The multiplex PCR relied on a mix of 60 forward primers for TCR Vbeta segments and 13 reverse primers for TCR Jbeta segments. The CDR3 region of rearranged TCR beta genes was amplified from genomic DNA by a multiplex PCR assay. The amplified TCR beta libraries were sequenced on the Illumina HiSeq System as 87-base-pair reads. The study's processing was this. In a later analysis, tens of millions of unique TCR beta chains were counted across the 650 to 750 repertoires, and roughly 10 million of these chains were shared by at least two donors. Raw reads were error-corrected and collapsed into unique sequences by a nearest-neighbor algorithm in which closely related sequences were merged to remove PCR and sequencing errors. To assign V, D and J gene segments, CDR3 sequences were aligned to IMGT reference sequences. Each retained sequence needed at least a six-nucleotide match to both a V gene segment and a J gene segment. A rearrangement was called productive if the CDR3 had no stop codons and remained in frame with V and J, and every other rearrangement was called non-productive. CDR3 was defined by IMGT convention, running from the second conserved V-encoded cysteine to the conserved J-encoded phenylalanine. In an earlier analysis of around 540 of the donors, sequences lacking an unambiguous match to a single V gene segment were excluded. In an earlier analysis of 500 to 750 of the donors, V segments were called functional above 56.7% productive rearrangements and were called segregating when the between-donor standard deviation exceeded 5%. A statistical classification framework was built to diagnose cytomegalovirus status from the catalog of TCR beta chain sequences. A later analysis assigned V and J genes by comparing TCR nucleotide sequences with IMGT/GENE-DB human TR gene sequences. Using the TCRdist pipeline, a later analysis assigned CDR3 sequences along with most-parsimonious VDJ recombination scenarios. In a later analysis, every TCR beta chain was defined by the combination of its CDR3 amino acid sequence and its V-gene family, and reads without a unique V-gene family were dropped. As a way to deal with suspected cross-contamination and a sequencing artifact, a later analysis dropped over 550 nucleotide sequences that were highly shared and had low generation probability. In a later analysis, a clonal expansion index was calculated for each public chain from normalized within-repertoire ranks of inferred template counts. A later analysis computed generation probabilities with a VDJ recombination model fitted to out-of-frame rearrangements, and checked the results against IGoR. A later analysis scored TCR-TCR, TCR-HLA and TCR-CMV co-occurrence with hypergeometric tests, applying a repertoire-size bias correction to TCR pairs. A later analysis estimated false discovery rates by permuting HLA or CMV assignments 20 times. In a later analysis, co-occurring TCRs were grouped using DBSCAN, with TCRdist sequence similarity added in when clustering inside HLA-allele-positive subsets. Repertoires with fewer than 30,000 or more than 120,000 public chains were left out of co-occurrence clustering, as were five repertoires with anomalous nucleotide sharing. TCRdb provides this immuneACCESS table in a form limited to in-frame rearrangements. Some clones are lacking; in checked studies, under half of them reflect an unresolved V gene, and why the rest are absent is not known. The DNA was the basis for D and trimming; V, J and clone size are from that table. Present in this sample are approximately 280,000 clones, approximately 90% of which were seen just once. The ten largest make up less than 4% of the sample.

Sequencing used PBMCs. The TCR was taken from a man between 40 and 49 years old in good health and CMV-seropositive.

CDR3 loop: CASSFGRRDNEQFF. The DNA sequence is given as TGTGCCAGCAGCTTCGGCCGCAGGGACAATGAGCAGTTCTTC. This sequence uses TRBV13 and TRBJ2-1; the D region possibly corresponds to TRBD1 (5 bases align). Measured from the cysteine to the phenylalanine, the CDR3 is 14 residues long. The only DNA kept is the CDR3, 42 bases in frame from the first base. CDR1 and CDR2 (PRHDT, FYEKMQ) derive from the germline V gene (reference sequence). V and J lose 3 bases and 5 bases, and a span of 11 bases separates them.